This TCR beta chain was observed in a study of T cells in Graves' hyperthyroidism and ophthalmopathy (dated by TCRdb to between 2018 and 2020). For the study in its entirety: Peripheral blood was sampled at the time of initial diagnosis, prior to any treatment. Prospective prediction of ophthalmopathy was tested in an independent validation cohort consisting of 18 to 20 hyperthyroidism patients and 15 or so patients who later progressed to ophthalmopathy. The study also compared thyroid tissue and blood T-cell repertoires from 5 to 7 Graves' hyperthyroidism patients. After blood sampling, hyperthyroidism patients were treated with methimazole at a starting dose of 30 mg daily, and ophthalmopathy patients were treated with high-dose intravenous methylprednisolone. The 75 to 100 discovery patients were randomly split 7:3 into training and test sets. TCR Vbeta CDR3 sequencing of fewer than 150 peripheral blood samples (approximately 44 ophthalmopathy, 75 hyperthyroidism and 17 progressor patients) is reported in the paper. A discovery cohort of about a hundred patients, about 40 with Graves' ophthalmopathy and roughly 59 with stable Graves' hyperthyroidism, was used to find distinguishing TCR V-J signatures.

Overall study results and their limits: No statistical method was used to set the sample size in advance, and investigators knew the group allocation. A model built on a 13 V-J signature distinguished ophthalmopathy from stable hyperthyroidism, reaching 85% to 90% sensitivity and around 82% specificity in cross-validation and 80%/75% in testing. During validation, the model predicted progression to ophthalmopathy a median of approximately 7 months ahead of onset, with more than 55% sensitivity and about 75% specificity. Blood samples also contained most of the expanded thyroid clonotypes (frequency above 0.001), which suggests that blood repertoires may reflect thyroid immune responses.

This clonotype was recorded a few times. The target of this receptor is not known. One base away there is no much larger clone; base qualities are not given. The TCR beta CDR3 regions were amplified from RNA transcripts. For the first round of RT-PCR on the TCR CDR3, the HTBI primer set was used together with the Qiagen OneStep RT-PCR kit. A second multiplex PCR round built the libraries, followed by size selection and purification. Sequencing of the libraries was done on an Illumina HiSeq2000 using paired-end 100 bp reads. The authors processed their data as follows. SOAPnuke was used to process the raw data, with reads discarded if the reads contained adapters or uncalled bases, had a mean Phred below 15, or lacked an exact constant-primer or identifier match. High-quality paired reads were merged using COPE v1.2.5, and each unique nucleotide sequence was defined as a clonotype. MiTCR v1.1 was used to align the clonotypes against IMGT TRBV, TRBD and TRBJ reference segments. Only V-J combinations with frequency above 0.0001, covering 99.2% of repertoires, were analysed. The TCS score was defined as the ratio of F50 (clonal expansion) to E x V (chaos), calculated using BLOSUM62-based TCRdist between CDR3 peptides within each V-J. Welch's t-statistics and random forest reduced roughly 500 V-J features to about 13, which were used in a naive Bayes classifier (R e1071). Using fastp at Q25 and MiXCR, TCRdb reprocessed the public reads and kept productive beta chains. Rows with a matching CDR3 protein are joined into one entry that keeps the most common DNA and genes. TCRdb's processing, not the authors', yielded these V and J calls. This sample is represented by 450,000 to 600,000 distinct CDR3 sequences; around 15% of them were singletons. The top ten clones comprise more than 11% of the sample.

Stable Graves' hyperthyroidism was defined as the absence of progression to ophthalmopathy over 18 months of follow-up. Hyperthyroidism patients were newly diagnosed, with disease duration under 2 months, and aged 18 to 65 years. The study excluded patients with uncontrolled infections, other autoimmune diseases, pregnancy or lactation. Diagnoses relied on clinical symptoms, serum thyroxine and TRAb, thyroid ultrasound and orbital computed tomography. PBMCs were separated from about 10 ml of fresh peripheral blood using Ficoll-Paque density gradient centrifugation. Trizol reagent was used to extract total RNA, and RNA quality was then checked on an Agilent 2100 Bioanalyzer. The CDR3 starts with the cysteine, ends with the phenylalanine, and has 13 residues. The entry retains the CDR3 DNA only, 39 bases that are in frame from base 1. The V end loses 5 bases and the J end loses 0 bases, and a stretch of 5 bases separates them. Taken from the germline V gene (reference sequence), the CDR1 and CDR2 loops are MNHEY and SMNVEV.

The specimen was blood. The clonotype originates from a woman aged 40 to 55 with Graves' hyperthyroidism. The receptor chain draws on TRBV27 and TRBJ2-1; a confident D gene designation cannot be given. The CDR3: CASSQFSYNEQFF. The DNA reads as follows: TGTGCCAGCAGTCAATTCTCCTACAATGAGCAGTTCTTC.